This passage covers 9 T cell receptor beta chains from one sample sequenced in a study of T-cell memory formation after mild COVID-19. TCRdb itself ran the 5' RACE reads through MiXCR, one entry per CDR3 protein. The profile shows some 330,000 distinct CDR3 sequences, roughly 21% of them singletons. The sequencing sample was made of PBMCs or a T cell subset sorted from them (not recorded which). The source of these receptors is an adult woman who had mild COVID-19 (a few samples of this study predate the infection). Cell type and time point are not known.

The chain couples TRBV3-1 to TRBJ1-1, with D unclear. The CDR3 extends over 12 amino acids. V dropped 4 bases and J dropped 4 bases, with 7 bases sitting between them. From germline, CDR1 is LGHDT and CDR2 YNNKEL (reference sequence). The CDR3 region is CASSPSRTEAFF. CDR3 nucleotides: TGTGCCAGCAGCCCTTCACGCACTGAAGCTTTCTTT.

This chain uses TRBV13 with TRBJ2-7; maybe TRBD2 (6 bases). The germline V and J ends were trimmed by 4 bases and 3 bases, with 10 bases remaining between them. CDR3 length: 13 amino acids. Germline V CDR1 and CDR2: PRHDT, FYEKMQ (reference sequence). CDR3 nucleotides: TGTGCCAGCAGCTCTAGGAGGGTCTACGAGCAGTACTTC. Amino acid sequence: CASSSRRVYEQYF.

A single count supports this clonotype. CDR3 residues: CASSSSDRDYEQYF. CDR3 in DNA: TGTGCCAGCAGCTCTTCAGACCGGGACTACGAGCAGTACTTC. V and J are TRBV9 and TRBJ2-7, with a tentative D call TRBD2 (5 bases). The CDR3 extends over 14 amino acids. The germline gives CDR1 SGDLS, CDR2 YYNGEE. Trimming stripped 4 bases from V and 3 bases from J, with 14 bases between.

The rearrangement joins TRBV29-1 to TRBJ2-7, with D tentatively TRBD2 (6 bases). CDR3 length: 11 amino acids. The germline V gene encodes CDR1 SQVTM and CDR2 ANQGSEA. V dropped 3 bases and J dropped 5 bases, with 8 bases sitting between them. CDR3 loop: CSVDPGDEQYF. In DNA form, the CDR3 reads TGCAGCGTTGATCCGGGGGACGAGCAGTACTTC.

The rearrangement joins TRBV7-3 to TRBJ2-1; possible D gene TRBD2, 6 bases. The germline V and J ends were trimmed by 5 bases and 7 bases, with 15 bases remaining between them. The CDR3 runs 14 residues. Germline lookup yields CDR1 SGHTA and CDR2 FQGTGA. The CDR3 loop reads CASSPSFGGNEQFF. CDR3 DNA: TGTGCCAGCAGCCCATCATTTGGGGGGAATGAGCAGTTCTTC.

This clonotype was seen only a few times. This chain uses TRBV12-3 or TRBV12-4 with TRBJ1-1; 8 positions match TRBD1. The length of the CDR3 is 14 residues. V lost 2 bases to trimming and J lost 7 bases; unmatched junction nucleotides: 6. The CDR3 sequence: CASSLRGQAFEAFF. DNA of the CDR3: TGTGCCAGCAGTTTACGGGGACAGGCTTTTGAAGCTTTCTTT.

This chain joins TRBV10-3 and TRBJ1-4; 7 bases map to TRBD1. The CDR3 consists of 15 residues. CDR1 is ENHRY and CDR2 is SYGVKD in the germline V gene. Germline trimming cut 6 bases from V and 8 bases from J; bases unmatched to any gene: 12. The DNA for the CDR3 is TGTGCCATCAGGTCCGAGACAGGGTTAGGGGAAAAACTGTTTTTT. Protein product: CAIRSETGLGEKLFF.

This clonotype was observed a handful of times. The rearrangement joins TRBV30 to TRBJ2-3; perhaps TRBD2 as D (6 bases). V was trimmed by 1 base and J by 4 bases, leaving 18 bases between them. CDR3 length equals 16 residues. Germline values: CDR1 GTSNPN, CDR2 SVGIG (reference sequence). The CDR3 DNA is TGTGCCTGGAGTGCCCGGGTTGGCGGGATCTCAGATACGCAGTATTTT. It yields the protein CAWSARVGGISDTQYF.

The V gene is TRBV5-1, the J gene TRBJ2-5; 8 bases map to TRBD2. The trim removed 1 base at V and 5 bases at J, leaving 7 bases unmatched. The CDR3 totals 15 residues. CDR1 is SGHRS, CDR2 YFSETQ, per germline. The CDR3 DNA follows: TGCGCCAGCAGCTTGTCCAGCGGGGGTTGGGAGACCCAGTACTTC. This encodes CASSLSSGGWETQYF. Combining the CDR3 with reference TRBV5-1 and TRBJ2-5 gives the whole variable domain KAGVTQTPRYLIKTRGQQVTLSCSPISGHRSVSWYQQTPGQGLQFLFEYFSETQRNKGNFPGRFSGRQFSNSRSEMNVSTLELGDSALYLCASSLSSGGWETQYFGPGTRLLVL.